Listed here is a single T cell receptor (beta chain). Its antigen is not identified. This entry is derived from a study of naive and memory T cell subsets. V was clipped by 6 bases and J by 13 bases; unmatched bases: 17. Germline CDR1 and CDR2: DFQATT and SNEGSKA (reference sequence). The CDR3 runs to 15 residues. Study results and limitations: In CD4 and CD8 cells, diversity dropped from naive through EMRA. No ground truth validated the naive and memory repertoire findings. A few larger clonotypes appeared in naive repertoires, especially CD8, possibly memory cells re-expressing CD45RA.

Two oligonucleotides, mixed equimolar, formed the beta constant-region primer covering TRBC1 and TRBC2. Four rounds of PCR amplified the ligated cDNA using nested alpha and beta constant-region primers plus SP2. An oligonucleotide with the SP2 primer and a 12-nucleotide UMI was ligated to the cDNA 3' end. TCRdb reanalysed the UMI-ligation and nested PCR reads using MiXCR and keeps one entry per CDR3 protein. The sample contains around 83,000 distinct CDR3 sequences, about 10% of which appear only once. The genes are TRBV20-1 and TRBJ2-1; 11 bases align to TRBD2. This TCR was recovered from a human donor in good health. The sample consisted of naive CD4+ T cells from blood. CDR3 loop: CSALRSQNSGRAQFF. In DNA, the CDR3 is TGCAGTGCCCTAAGGAGCCAAAATAGCGGGAGGGCACAGTTCTTC.